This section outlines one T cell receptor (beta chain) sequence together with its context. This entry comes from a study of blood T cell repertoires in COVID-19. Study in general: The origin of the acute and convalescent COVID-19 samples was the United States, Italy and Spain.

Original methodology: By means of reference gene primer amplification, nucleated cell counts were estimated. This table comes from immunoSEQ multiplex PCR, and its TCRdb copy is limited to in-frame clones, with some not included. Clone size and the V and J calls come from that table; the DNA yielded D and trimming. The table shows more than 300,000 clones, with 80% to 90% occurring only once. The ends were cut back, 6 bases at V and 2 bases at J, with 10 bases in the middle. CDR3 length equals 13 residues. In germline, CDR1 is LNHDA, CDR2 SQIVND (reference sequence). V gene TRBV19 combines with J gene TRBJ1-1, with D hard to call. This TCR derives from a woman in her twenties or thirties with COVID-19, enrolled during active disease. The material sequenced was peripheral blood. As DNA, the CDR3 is TGTGCCAGTAGCCCACGGGGTAACACTGAAGCTTTCTTT. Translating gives CASSPRGNTEAFF.